This TCR beta chain was sequenced in a study of beta chain features in type 1 diabetes. Reverse transcribing all isolated RNA meant expressed TCRB transcripts were sequenced. Repertoires were generated with immunoSEQ multiplex PCR, while TCRdb's copy carries only in-frame clones and drops some. The sample lists hundreds of thousands of clones, less than 20% occurring once. Germline V gene sequence: CDR1 SGHRS, CDR2 YFSETQ. The length of the CDR3 is 13 residues. With 1 base removed from V and 3 bases from J, the gap between germline ends came to 8 bases. The sequencing input was naive CD4+ T cells from blood. The chain carries TRBV5-1 and TRBJ2-7; tentatively, D is TRBD1 or TRBD2 (5 bases each). This receptor was identified in a man in his late teens or twenties in good health. In nucleotides, the CDR3 is TGCGCCAGCAGCTTGCCTGGGGGCTACGAGCAGTACTTC. This encodes CASSLPGGYEQYF.